A single sample is the source of the 24 T cell receptor beta chains below, sequenced in a study of blood T cells in healthy people across ages. Sample-barcoded 5' priming and a J-beta primer mix drove a second PCR of about 7 to 11 cycles. Each CDR3 protein is one row after TCRdb ran MiXCR on the 5' RACE reads. The sample contains around 2 million distinct CDR3 sequences, 35% to 50% of which appear only once. Sequencing was carried out using blood. These receptors came from a human donor in good health.

The chain's CDR3 is CASSSGQVAEKLFF. CDR3 bases: TGTGCCAGCAGCTCCGGACAGGTAGCCGAAAAACTGTTTTTT. The V and J genes are TRBV7-9 and TRBJ1-4; 7 nucleotides align to TRBD1. The CDR3 extends over 14 amino acids. Germline V gene data show CDR1 as SEHNR and CDR2 as FQNEAQ (reference sequence). Trimming removed 4 bases from V and 8 bases from J; junction bases left unmatched: 7. Drawing the rest from reference TRBV7-9 and TRBJ1-4, the complete variable domain is DTGVSQNPRHKITKRGQNVTFRCDPISEHNRLYWYRQTLGQGPEFLTYFQNEAQLEKSRLLSDRFSAERPKGSFSTLEIQRTEQGDSAMYLCASSSGQVAEKLFFGSGTQLSVL.

There are a few counts of this clonotype. The rearrangement joins TRBV6-5 to TRBJ2-3; possibly TRBD2 for D (5 bases). CDR1 is MNHEY and CDR2 is SVGAGI in the germline V gene. V was cut by 4 bases and J by 14 bases, with 19 bases left in between. The CDR3 loop spans 13 amino acids. The CDR3 DNA sequence: TGTGCCAGCAGTTTCCAGGACTTGGCGCCCTTGTATTTT. Residues: CASSFQDLAPLYF.

The genes are TRBV12-3 or TRBV12-4 and TRBJ2-4; 9 positions agree with TRBD1. CDR3 length: 14 amino acids. Unmatched junction bases numbered 12, after V lost 5 bases and J lost 13 bases. The CDR3: CASSPGQGMREQYF. CDR3 DNA: TGTGCCAGCAGTCCAGGACAGGGGATGAGAGAGCAGTACTTC.

This clonotype was counted only a few times. For the CDR3, the DNA is TGTGCCAGCAGCTCGGGACGGACTTATACGCAGTATTTT. This translates into CASSSGRTYTQYF. The chain recombines TRBV7-2 with TRBJ2-3; D tentatively reads TRBD1 or TRBD2 (5 bases each). Germline CDR1 reads SGHTA; CDR2 reads FQGNSA. The CDR3 extends over 13 amino acids. V was shortened by 4 bases and J by 7 bases, with 12 bases between the two germline ends.

V usage is TRBV4-1 and J usage is TRBJ1-5; possibly TRBD1 for D (5 bases). CDR1 is MGHRA, CDR2 YSYEKL, per germline. V was clipped by 0 bases and J by 6 bases, with 12 bases between them. The CDR3 is 15 residues long. CDR3 loop: CASSQDSQGGQPQHF. The CDR3 coding sequence is TGCGCCAGCAGCCAAGATAGCCAGGGAGGTCAGCCCCAGCATTTT.

This clonotype was counted between two and nine times. The V call is TRBV4-3, the J call TRBJ1-2; no clear D. The ends were cut back, 1 base at V and 6 bases at J, with 15 bases in the middle. The germline V gene encodes CDR1 LGHNA and CDR2 YSLEER. The CDR3 totals 15 residues. The CDR3 sequence: CASSQGAAPQDGYTF. The DNA for the CDR3 is TGCGCCAGCAGCCAAGGGGCCGCTCCTCAGGATGGCTACACCTTC.

The gene calls are TRBV29-1 and TRBJ1-1; 8 bases line up with TRBD1. This CDR3 region has 13 residues. Trimming cost V 8 bases and J 7 bases; bases outside gene matches: 12. From germline, CDR1 is SQVTM and CDR2 ANQGSEA. The CDR3, as DNA: TGCAGCTTATGGGACGGACAGGGTGGTGAAGCTTTCTTT. It translates to CSLWDGQGGEAFF.

With regard to this clonotype: One end of the junction does not line up with germline, which may come from a read error. This sequence joins TRBV29-1 and TRBJ1-2; D is unclear. This CDR3 has 13 amino acids. The germline V gene has CDR1 SQVTM and CDR2 ANQGSEA. This chain's CDR3 is CSVEDSTNYGYTF. The CDR3 DNA reads as TGCAGTGTTGAAGATAGTACGAACTATGGCTACACCTTC.

The J gene is TRBJ1-5, the V gene TRBV3-1, with 8 bases matching TRBD1. The CDR3 length is 16 residues. The germline V gene has CDR1 LGHDT and CDR2 YNNKEL (reference sequence). V lost 4 bases to trimming and J lost 2 bases; unmatched junction nucleotides: 7. CDR3 coding DNA: TGTGCCAGCAGCCGCGGACAGGGTATCGGCAATCAGCCCCAGCATTTT. The encoded protein is CASSRGQGIGNQPQHF.

V usage is TRBV7-2 and J usage is TRBJ1-1, with D perhaps matching TRBD1 (5 bases). Germline lookup yields CDR1 SGHTA and CDR2 FQGNSA. The ends were cut back, 2 bases at V and 5 bases at J, with 12 bases in the middle. CDR3 length equals 14 residues. The CDR3 is CASSLQGVLTEAFF. The CDR3 coding sequence is TGTGCCAGCAGCTTACAAGGGGTGCTGACTGAAGCTTTCTTT.

The chain carries TRBV3-1 and TRBJ2-5, with 7 bases lining up with TRBD1. Germline values: CDR1 LGHDT, CDR2 YNNKEL (reference sequence). V shed 0 bases and J 1 base; nucleotides not matched to a gene: 2. The length of the CDR3 is 15 residues. CDR3 in amino acids: CASSQDRTGQETQYF. CDR3 DNA: TGTGCCAGCAGCCAAGATAGGACAGGCCAAGAGACCCAGTACTTC.

This clonotype appeared many times. V gene TRBV11-2 combines with J gene TRBJ2-5; D possibly corresponds to TRBD1 (6 bases). With 6 bases removed from V and 5 bases from J, the gap between germline ends came to 13 bases. The germline CDR1 and CDR2 sequences are SGHAT and FQNNGV. The CDR3 covers 13 residues. CDR3 coding DNA: TGTGCCAGCAGTTTCCAGGGGAAGGAGACCCAGTACTTC. It is translated as CASSFQGKETQYF.

The chain employs TRBV4-3 and TRBJ1-1; D uncertain. V lost 1 base, J lost 4 bases, and 13 bases lay in between. The germline V gene has CDR1 LGHNA and CDR2 YSLEER. The CDR3 totals 15 residues. The CDR3 DNA sequence: TGCGCCAGCAGCCAAGGTGGCGAGGCGATCACTGAAGCTTTCTTT. Protein product: CASSQGGEAITEAFF.

J is TRBJ1-5 and V is TRBV10-3; D may be TRBD1 (5 bases). V lost 4 bases and J lost 9, with 13 bases in between. Per the germline V gene, CDR1 is ENHRY and CDR2 is SYGVKD. The CDR3 length is 13 residues. The CDR3 is CAISAEGRAPQHF. DNA of the CDR3: TGTGCCATCAGTGCCGAGGGGAGGGCGCCCCAGCATTTT.

This clonotype was detected only a few times. The chain couples TRBV4-2 to TRBJ2-7; tentative D call: TRBD1 (5 bases). The CDR3 sequence is 14 residues long. V was pared by 2 bases and J by 0 bases, with 8 bases between. Germline V CDR1 and CDR2: LGHNA, YNFKEQ. In nucleotides, the CDR3 is TGTGCCAGCAGCCAACAGGACAACTCCTACGAGCAGTACTTC. This gives the protein CASSQQDNSYEQYF.

The chain combines TRBV15 with TRBJ1-4; no clear D. The CDR3 has 15 residues. V was cut by 0 bases and J by 2 bases, with 7 bases left in between. CDR1 and CDR2 from the germline V gene are LNHNV and YYDKDF (reference sequence). CDR3 region: CATSRDRQTNEKLFF. CDR3 bases: TGTGCCACCAGCAGAGATCGCCAGACTAATGAAAAACTGTTTTTT.

This chain uses TRBV7-2 with TRBJ1-2; D may be TRBD1 (5 bases). The V end lost 5 bases, the J end lost 5 bases, and 18 bases lay between the germline ends. The CDR3 runs to 15 residues. Germline-derived CDR1 and CDR2 are SGHTA and FQGNSA. The CDR3 region is CASSESSGTQYGYTF. The CDR3 DNA sequence: TGTGCCAGCAGCGAGTCATCAGGGACGCAATATGGCTACACCTTC.

This clonotype was recorded at least ten times. CDR3 DNA sequence: TGTGCCAGCAGTTTTCACCTAGCGGAAACCTCCTACGAGCAGTACTTC. It translates to CASSFHLAETSYEQYF. The chain is built from TRBV28 and TRBJ2-7; TRBD2 matches 7 bases. Germline lookup yields CDR1 MDHEN and CDR2 SYDVKM. The J segment lost 0 bases and the V segment lost 3 bases, leaving 8 bases of the junction unmatched. The CDR3 is 16 amino acids. The variable domain in full, completed from reference TRBV28 and TRBJ2-7, reads DVKVTQSSRYLVKRTGEKVFLECVQDMDHENMFWYRQDPGLGLRLIYFSYDVKMKEKGDIPEGYSVSREKKERFSLILESASTNQTSMYLCASSFHLAETSYEQYFGPGTRLTVT.

J is TRBJ2-1 and V is TRBV9; 8 positions match TRBD2. This CDR3 has 13 amino acids. Germline V gene sequence: CDR1 SGDLS, CDR2 YYNGEE. V gave up 6 bases and J gave up 10 bases; unmatched junction bases: 9. The CDR3 DNA reads as TGTGCCAGCACGAGCGGGGGACGGGGAGAGCAGTTCTTC. It encodes CASTSGGRGEQFF.

This clonotype was seen just once. The chain has TRBV30 and TRBJ2-4, with TRBD2 matching over 7 bases. The J call may not be correct, given that the DNA end is closer to TRBJ2-7. The CDR3 has 13 residues. The germline CDR1 and CDR2 sequences are GTSNPN and SVGIG (reference sequence). CDR3 sequence (DNA): TGTGCCTGGACTCCGGGGGGTTTGGGCGAGCAGTACTTC. Protein sequence: CAWTPGGLGEQYF.

This chain joins TRBV29-1 and TRBJ2-1, with D unclear. CDR3 length: 13 amino acids. The ends were cut back, 2 bases at V and 7 bases at J, with 12 bases in the middle. Germline lookup yields CDR1 SQVTM and CDR2 ANQGSEA. CDR3 region: CSVEYRPTNEQFF. CDR3 sequence (DNA): TGCAGCGTTGAATACCGACCAACAAATGAGCAGTTCTTC.

The rearrangement uses TRBV6-5 and TRBJ1-2, with TRBD1 identical over 8 bases. Germline values: CDR1 MNHEY, CDR2 SVGAGI. The CDR3 extends over 15 amino acids. After removal of 2 bases from V and 8 bases from J, the junction contained 10 bases not matched to a gene. The CDR3 loop is CASSYTFGTGGGYTF. CDR3 sequence (DNA): TGTGCCAGCAGTTACACGTTTGGAACAGGGGGAGGCTACACCTTC.

The rearrangement joins TRBV28 to TRBJ1-2; unclear D gene. Germline V gene data show CDR1 as MDHEN and CDR2 as SYDVKM. The germline V and J ends were trimmed by 5 bases and 5 bases, with 18 bases remaining between them. CDR3 size: 15 residues. The CDR3 region is CASSTLGRSLYGYTF. The CDR3 DNA reads as TGTGCCAGCAGTACGCTTGGACGGAGCTTATATGGCTACACCTTC.

The CDR3 sequence is CASSLAALSQGYTF. The CDR3 DNA reads as TGTGCCAGCAGCTTAGCGGCCTTGTCGCAGGGCTACACCTTC. The rearrangement links TRBV11-1 to TRBJ1-2; no definite D call. V was cut by 0 bases and J by 8 bases, with 13 bases left in between. Germline V gene lookup returns CDR1 SGHAT and CDR2 FQDESV (reference sequence). This CDR3 contains 14 residues.